Following are 15 T cell receptor beta chains from one sample sequenced in a study of metastatic and nonmetastatic thyroid tumors (dated by TCRdb to about 2020). No patient had received any treatment before thyroid surgery. Library preparation was by PCR. Instrument used: Illumina HiSeq 4000. Clones were called with MiXCR by TCRdb after fastp trimmed the public reads at Q25, and only in-frame beta chains were retained. The sample table lists over 5,000 clones, roughly 19% of them with a count of one. Jointly, the top ten make up approximately 6% of the sample. The sample consisted of adjacent normal tissue. All receptors come from a female donor with papillary thyroid cancer or a benign thyroid nodule (not recorded which). Some clones in this sample may be carry-over from other donors' samples.

This rearrangement joins TRBV5-6 to TRBJ2-1; TRBD2 matches 12 bases. The V gene end was trimmed by 10 bases and the J gene end by 8 bases; junction bases not matched to a gene: 13. Germline assignment: CDR1 SGHDT and CDR2 YYEEEE. CDR3 length: 15 amino acids. The CDR3 bases are TGTGCCGGCGCTGAGACTAGCGGGAGTCACGATGAGCAGTTCTTC. The encoded protein is CAGAETSGSHDEQFF.

By share, this clone counts as medium-sized. The rearrangement uses TRBV24-1 and TRBJ1-5; the D is unclear. The V gene's germline CDR1 is KGHDR and CDR2 SFDVKD. Between the trimmed V and J ends, which lost 6 bases and 0 bases, there was a span of 5 bases. The CDR3 runs to 13 residues. CDR3 DNA sequence: TGTGCCACCAGTATAGATAGCAATCAGCCCCAGCATTTT. It is translated as CATSIDSNQPQHF.

This clone was seen many times. The genes are TRBV3-1 and TRBJ2-7; 14 nucleotides line up with TRBD2. The V gene end was trimmed by 6 bases and the J gene end by 3 bases; junction bases not matched to a gene: 7. CDR1 and CDR2 from the germline V gene are LGHDT and YNNKEL (reference sequence). This CDR3 has 16 residues. The CDR3 here is CASSPDGLAGGYEQYF. The CDR3 DNA reads as TGTGCCAGCAGTCCCGATGGACTAGCGGGAGGCTACGAGCAGTACTTC.

This clone was observed many times. The genes are TRBV4-2 and TRBJ1-1, with a possible D match to TRBD1 (5 bases). CDR3 length equals 16 residues. Per the germline V gene, CDR1 is LGHNA and CDR2 is YNFKEQ. V was shortened by 1 base and J by 7 bases, with 19 bases between the two germline ends. The CDR3 nucleotides read TGTGCCAGCAGCCAAGCGGATCAGGGCGTCATTATTGAAGCTTTCTTT. Its translation is CASSQADQGVIIEAFF.

This chain joins TRBV28 and TRBJ2-2, with 9 bases identical to TRBD1. CDR1 and CDR2 (germline): MDHEN, SYDVKM. J lost 14 bases, V lost 1 base, and 17 bases had no gene match. The CDR3 has 17 amino acids. CDR3 sequence: CASSLYGQGWNTVDLFF. The CDR3 DNA reads as TGTGCCAGCAGTTTATACGGACAGGGGTGGAACACCGTGGATCTGTTTTTT.

This clone is medium-sized. The rearrangement uses TRBV7-2 and TRBJ2-7; D call uncertain. Trimming removed 3 bases from V and 6 bases from J, with 15 bases in between. Per germline, CDR1 SGHTA and CDR2 FQGNSA. This CDR3 spans 14 amino acids. The CDR3 sequence: CASSFSSDGTEQYF. In nucleotides, the CDR3 is TGTGCCAGCAGCTTTTCTAGTGACGGTACCGAGCAGTACTTC.

The V call is TRBV27, the J call TRBJ2-7, with 8 bases matching TRBD1. The trim removed 7 bases at V and 2 bases at J, leaving 7 bases unmatched. This CDR3 has 14 residues. The germline CDR1 and CDR2 sequences are MNHEY and SMNVEV (reference sequence). DNA for the CDR3: TGTGCCAGCATATCGCGGGACAGGCCCTACGAGCAGTACTTC. It is translated as CASISRDRPYEQYF.

This clone was recorded at least ten times. V usage is TRBV2 and J usage is TRBJ2-5, with D possibly TRBD2 on 6 matching bases. CDR1 and CDR2 (germline): SNHLY, FYNNEI. The CDR3 runs to 14 residues. Trimming took 7 bases from V and 1 from J, leaving 13 bases between them. The chain's CDR3 is CASTAGRSQETQYF. The CDR3 DNA reads TGTGCCAGCACCGCGGGACGGAGCCAAGAGACCCAGTACTTC.

This clone has only a few counts. V gene TRBV27 combines with J gene TRBJ1-6, with 9 bases fitting TRBD1. The trim removed 8 bases at V and 9 bases at J, leaving 11 bases unmatched. The CDR3 is 15 residues long. Germline V gives CDR1 MNHEY, CDR2 SMNVEV (reference sequence). Here the CDR3 reads CASFRQGGIVSPLHF. For the CDR3, the DNA is TGTGCCAGCTTCCGACAGGGGGGTATAGTTTCACCCCTCCACTTT.

Points on this clone: One end of the junction does not line up with germline, which may come from a read error. The chain recombines TRBV19 with TRBJ2-4; TRBD2 aligns across 9 bases. The CDR3 runs to 16 residues. Germline values: CDR1 LNHDA, CDR2 SQIVND (reference sequence). In DNA form, the CDR3 reads TGTGCCAGTACTATAGTACTAGCGGGAGCCAAAAACATTCAGTACTTC. Amino acids: CASTIVLAGAKNIQYF.

The table lists this clone with a few counts. This chain uses TRBV6-1 with TRBJ2-7, with 8 positions matching TRBD1. The CDR3 is 17 residues long. J was trimmed by 2 bases and V by 6 bases; bases with no gene match: 15. Germline V CDR1 and CDR2: MNHNS, SASEGT. CDR3 in amino acids: CASRATITRTGTYEQYF. CDR3 in DNA: TGTGCCAGCAGAGCCACGATTACCCGGACAGGGACCTACGAGCAGTACTTC.

This clone was counted ten times or more. V is TRBV11-1 and J is TRBJ2-2, with TRBD2 identical over 10 bases. The germline gives CDR1 SGHAT, CDR2 FQDESV (reference sequence). The CDR3 has 17 amino acids. With 3 bases clipped from V and 5 bases from J, the junction kept 9 bases outside the gene matches. CDR3 sequence (DNA): TGTGCCAGCAGCTTCATCCTTCCGGGACTAGCGACCGGGGAGCTGTTTTTT. Protein product: CASSFILPGLATGELFF.

This clone was counted ten times or more. The chain links TRBV3-1 to TRBJ2-3; D is ambiguous. Trimming removed 1 base from V and 6 bases from J, with 14 bases in between. This CDR3 region has 15 residues. Germline values: CDR1 LGHDT, CDR2 YNNKEL (reference sequence). The CDR3 protein is CASSQGPPLGDTQYF. In nucleotides, the CDR3 is TGTGCCAGCAGCCAAGGGCCCCCATTGGGGGATACGCAGTATTTT.

This clone is medium-sized (0.01 to 0.1%) within its sample. V and J are TRBV10-2 and TRBJ1-2; D might be TRBD1 (5 bases). The CDR3 runs to 15 residues. Deletions cut 3 bases from V and 3 bases from J, with 14 bases between. CDR1 WSHSY and CDR2 SAAADI come from the germline V gene. CDR3 sequence: CASSDGAGSYYGYTF. For the CDR3, the DNA is TGCGCCAGCAGTGACGGGGCAGGGAGTTACTATGGCTACACCTTC.

This clone was recorded at least ten times. The chain recombines TRBV9 with TRBJ2-3, with D possibly being TRBD2 (6 bases). Per germline, CDR1 SGDLS and CDR2 YYNGEE. The CDR3 is 16 residues long. V was shortened by 3 bases and J by 8 bases, with 22 bases between the two germline ends. This chain's CDR3 is CASSADTGRSQGTQYF. CDR3 in DNA: TGTGCCAGCAGCGCCGACACCGGGAGAAGTCAGGGTACGCAGTATTTT.